These 8 T cell receptor beta chains were sequenced from one sample in a study of T cells in Graves' hyperthyroidism and ophthalmopathy. Amplified TCR beta CDR3 regions derived from RNA transcripts. The HTBI primer set served for first-round RT-PCR of the TCR CDR3. TCRdb re-called the multiplex PCR reads through MiXCR, storing one row per CDR3 protein. The data show some 250,000 distinct CDR3 sequences, roughly 15% seen once. Sequencing was performed on blood. Every receptor here comes from a woman in her 40s with Graves' hyperthyroidism that later progressed to Graves' ophthalmopathy.

This clonotype was detected many times. The chain links TRBV18 to TRBJ1-1, with 8 bases fitting TRBD1. The germline V gene encodes CDR1 KGHSH and CDR2 LQKENI. J was trimmed by 4 bases and V by 6 bases; bases with no gene match: 7. The CDR3 runs to 14 residues. CDR3 sequence (DNA): TGTGCCAGCTCGCCCGGACAGGGTTTCACTGAAGCTTTCTTT. It encodes CASSPGQGFTEAFF.

This clonotype was picked up many times. The chain joins TRBV7-9 to TRBJ2-5; D not certain. Germline CDR1 is SEHNR and CDR2 is FQNEAQ (reference sequence). CDR3 length: 16 residues. V was cut by 5 bases and J by 0 bases, with 16 bases left in between. The CDR3, as DNA: TGTGCCAGCAGCCCCCTTTCGAGTAGGGACCAAGAGACCCAGTACTTC. As protein: CASSPLSSRDQETQYF.

Ten or more counts support this clonotype. This chain links TRBV4-1 with TRBJ1-2, with TRBD1 matching over 7 bases. There are 17 residues in the CDR3. The germline CDR1 and CDR2 sequences are MGHRA and YSYEKL. V dropped 1 base and J dropped 3; count of bases not matched to a gene: 11. The CDR3 is CASSQAGGVGAHYGYTF. Here the CDR3 DNA reads TGCGCCAGCAGCCAAGCAGGGGGTGTTGGCGCCCACTATGGCTACACCTTC.

In its sample, this clonotype was seen many times. This chain connects TRBV11-2 to TRBJ2-2, with D possibly matching TRBD2 (6 bases). The germline V gene encodes CDR1 SGHAT and CDR2 FQNNGV. V was clipped by 5 bases and J by 0 bases, with 10 bases between them. CDR3 length equals 15 residues. The DNA of the CDR3 is TGTGCCAGCAGCCCGGGACTCCCGAACACCGGGGAGCTGTTTTTT. The encoded protein is CASSPGLPNTGELFF.

This clonotype appeared many times. The J gene is TRBJ1-5, the V gene TRBV4-1, with D unresolved. V lost 4 bases to trimming and J lost 7 bases, with 14 bases between them. CDR1 MGHRA and CDR2 YSYEKL come from the germline V gene. This CDR3 spans 14 amino acids. CDR3 region: CASSLRRTEQPQHF. CDR3 DNA: TGCGCCAGCAGCCTCCGAAGGACGGAACAGCCCCAGCATTTT.

This clonotype has ten or more counts. The chain carries TRBV7-3 and TRBJ2-3; TRBD2 agrees at 8 bases. The germline V gene has CDR1 SGHTA and CDR2 FQGTGA. V lost 2 bases to trimming and J lost 9 bases; unmatched junction nucleotides: 7. This CDR3 region has 14 residues. The CDR3 loop reads CASSLGSGDPTQYF. CDR3 bases: TGTGCCAGCAGCTTAGGTAGCGGGGACCCGACGCAGTATTTT.

This sequence joins TRBV12-3 or TRBV12-4 and TRBJ1-5, with 8 bases identical to TRBD1. The J segment lost 6 bases and the V segment lost 5 bases, leaving 9 bases of the junction unmatched. This CDR3 is 15 amino acids long. The CDR3 DNA sequence: TGTGCCAGCAGTGCCGGACAGGGCGGAGGTCAGCCCCAGCATTTT. Its protein product is CASSAGQGGGQPQHF.

This clonotype was picked up one time. The chain couples TRBV6-5 to TRBJ2-2; D assignment may be TRBD1 or TRBD2 (5 bases each). This CDR3 is built from 14 residues. Germline CDR1 and CDR2: MNHEY and SVGAGI. V gave up 2 bases and J gave up 6 bases, with 10 bases separating them. CDR3: CASSYGTLAGELFF. CDR3 bases: TGTGCCAGCAGTTACGGGACCCTGGCCGGGGAGCTGTTTTTT.